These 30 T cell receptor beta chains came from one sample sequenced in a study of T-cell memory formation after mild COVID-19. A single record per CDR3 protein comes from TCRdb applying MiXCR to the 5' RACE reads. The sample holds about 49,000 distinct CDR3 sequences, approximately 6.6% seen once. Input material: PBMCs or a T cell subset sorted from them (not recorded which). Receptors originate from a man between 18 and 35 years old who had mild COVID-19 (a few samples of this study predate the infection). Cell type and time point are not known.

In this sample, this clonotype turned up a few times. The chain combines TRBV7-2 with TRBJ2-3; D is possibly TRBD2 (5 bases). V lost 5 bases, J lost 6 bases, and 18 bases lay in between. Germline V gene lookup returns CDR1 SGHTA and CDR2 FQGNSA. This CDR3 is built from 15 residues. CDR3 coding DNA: TGTGCCAGCAGCCCCCGGAGGCTAGCAGTGGATACGCAGTATTTT. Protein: CASSPRRLAVDTQYF. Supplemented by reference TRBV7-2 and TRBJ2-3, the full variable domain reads GAGVSQSPSNKVTEKGKDVELRCDPISGHTALYWYRQSLGQGLEFLIYFQGNSAPDKSGLPSDRFSAERTGGSVSTLTIQRTQQEDSAVYLCASSPRRLAVDTQYFGPGTRLTVL.

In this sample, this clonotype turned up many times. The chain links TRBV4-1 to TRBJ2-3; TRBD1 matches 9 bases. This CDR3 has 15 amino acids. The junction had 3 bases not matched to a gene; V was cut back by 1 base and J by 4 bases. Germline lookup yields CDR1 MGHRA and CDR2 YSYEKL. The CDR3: CASSQANRGPDTQYF. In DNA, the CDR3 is TGCGCCAGCAGCCAAGCTAACAGGGGGCCAGATACGCAGTATTTT.

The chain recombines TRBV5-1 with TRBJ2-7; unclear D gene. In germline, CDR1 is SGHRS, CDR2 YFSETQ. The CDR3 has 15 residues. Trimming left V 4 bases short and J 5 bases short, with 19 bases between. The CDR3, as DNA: TGCGCCAGCAGCCCCGCGACGTTATTTTTGGACGAGCAGTACTTC. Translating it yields CASSPATLFLDEQYF. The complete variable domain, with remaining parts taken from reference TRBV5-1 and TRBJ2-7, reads KAGVTQTPRYLIKTRGQQVTLSCSPISGHRSVSWYQQTPGQGLQFLFEYFSETQRNKGNFPGRFSGRQFSNSRSEMNVSTLELGDSALYLCASSPATLFLDEQYFGPGTRLTVT.

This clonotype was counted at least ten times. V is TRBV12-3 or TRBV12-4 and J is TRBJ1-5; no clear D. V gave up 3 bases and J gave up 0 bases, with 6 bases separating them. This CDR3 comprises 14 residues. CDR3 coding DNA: TGTGCCAGCAGTTTCAGGACTAGCAATCAGCCCCAGCATTTT. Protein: CASSFRTSNQPQHF.

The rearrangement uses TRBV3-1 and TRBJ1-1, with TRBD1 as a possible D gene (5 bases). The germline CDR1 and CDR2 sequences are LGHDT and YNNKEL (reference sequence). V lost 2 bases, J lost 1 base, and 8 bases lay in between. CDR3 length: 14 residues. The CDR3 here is CASSQSDTNTEAFF. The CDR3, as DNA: TGTGCCAGCAGCCAATCGGACACGAACACTGAAGCTTTCTTT.

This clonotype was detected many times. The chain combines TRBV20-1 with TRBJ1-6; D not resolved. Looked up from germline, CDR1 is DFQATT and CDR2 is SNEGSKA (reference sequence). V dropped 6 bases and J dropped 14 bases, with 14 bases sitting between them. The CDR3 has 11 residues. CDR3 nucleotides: TGCAGTGCCCCGTTAGATGGGGCCCTCCACTTT. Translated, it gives CSAPLDGALHF.

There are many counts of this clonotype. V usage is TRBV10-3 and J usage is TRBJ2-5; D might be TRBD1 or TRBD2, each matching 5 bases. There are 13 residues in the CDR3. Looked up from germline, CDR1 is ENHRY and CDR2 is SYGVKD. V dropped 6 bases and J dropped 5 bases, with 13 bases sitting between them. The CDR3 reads CAIRGRDGETQYF. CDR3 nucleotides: TGTGCCATCAGGGGACGGGACGGGGAGACCCAGTACTTC.

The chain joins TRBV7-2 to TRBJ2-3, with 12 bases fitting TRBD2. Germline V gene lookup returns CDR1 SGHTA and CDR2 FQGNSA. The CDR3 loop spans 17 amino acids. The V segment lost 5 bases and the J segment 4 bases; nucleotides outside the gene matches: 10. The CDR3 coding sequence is TGTGCCAGCAGCCCGAGACTAGCGGGGGCCGGAGCAGATACGCAGTATTTT. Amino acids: CASSPRLAGAGADTQYF. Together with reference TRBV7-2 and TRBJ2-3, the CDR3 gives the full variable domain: GAGVSQSPSNKVTEKGKDVELRCDPISGHTALYWYRQSLGQGLEFLIYFQGNSAPDKSGLPSDRFSAERTGGSVSTLTIQRTQQEDSAVYLCASSPRLAGAGADTQYFGPGTRLTVL.

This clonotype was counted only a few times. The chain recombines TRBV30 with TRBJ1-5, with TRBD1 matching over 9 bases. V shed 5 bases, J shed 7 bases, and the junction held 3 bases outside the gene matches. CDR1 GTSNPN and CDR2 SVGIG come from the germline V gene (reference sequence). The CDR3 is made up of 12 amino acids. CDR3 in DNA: TGTGCCTGGGACAGGGGGAAGCAGCCCCAGCATTTT. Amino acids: CAWDRGKQPQHF.

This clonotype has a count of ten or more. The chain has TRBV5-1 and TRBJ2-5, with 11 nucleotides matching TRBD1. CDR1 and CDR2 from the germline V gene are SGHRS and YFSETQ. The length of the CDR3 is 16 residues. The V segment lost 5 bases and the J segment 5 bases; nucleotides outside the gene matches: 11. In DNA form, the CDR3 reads TGCGCCAGCAGTTTAACCCCTCGGACAGGGGGCGAGACCCAGTACTTC. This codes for CASSLTPRTGGETQYF. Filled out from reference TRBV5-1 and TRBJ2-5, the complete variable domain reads KAGVTQTPRYLIKTRGQQVTLSCSPISGHRSVSWYQQTPGQGLQFLFEYFSETQRNKGNFPGRFSGRQFSNSRSEMNVSTLELGDSALYLCASSLTPRTGGETQYFGPGTRLLVL.

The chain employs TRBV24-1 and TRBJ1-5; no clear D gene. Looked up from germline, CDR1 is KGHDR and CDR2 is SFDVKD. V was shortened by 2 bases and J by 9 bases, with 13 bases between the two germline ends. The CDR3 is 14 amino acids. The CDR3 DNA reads TGTGCCACCAGTGATTCCCCGGGTGTGGGGCCCCAGCATTTT. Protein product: CATSDSPGVGPQHF.

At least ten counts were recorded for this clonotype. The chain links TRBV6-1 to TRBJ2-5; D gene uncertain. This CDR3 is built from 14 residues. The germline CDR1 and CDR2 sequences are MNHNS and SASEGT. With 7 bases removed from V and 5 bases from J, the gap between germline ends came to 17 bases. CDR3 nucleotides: TGTGCCAGCATTACTCTTCCCAACGGGGAGACCCAGTACTTC. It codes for CASITLPNGETQYF.

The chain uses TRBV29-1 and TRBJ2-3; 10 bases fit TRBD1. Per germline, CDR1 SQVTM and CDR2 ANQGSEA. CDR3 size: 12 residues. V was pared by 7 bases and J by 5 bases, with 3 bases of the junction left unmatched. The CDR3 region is CSGGTGVDTQYF. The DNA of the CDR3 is TGCAGCGGGGGGACAGGGGTAGATACGCAGTATTTT.

The DNA for the CDR3 is TGCGCCAGCAGCTGGGGGGGCCGGGAGCAGTTCTTC. This translates into CASSWGGREQFF. The rearrangement uses TRBV5-1 and TRBJ2-1, with D possibly being TRBD2 (7 bases). Between the trimmed V and J ends, which lost 3 bases and 10 bases, there was a span of 11 bases. The germline V gene has CDR1 SGHRS and CDR2 YFSETQ. The CDR3 contains 12 residues.

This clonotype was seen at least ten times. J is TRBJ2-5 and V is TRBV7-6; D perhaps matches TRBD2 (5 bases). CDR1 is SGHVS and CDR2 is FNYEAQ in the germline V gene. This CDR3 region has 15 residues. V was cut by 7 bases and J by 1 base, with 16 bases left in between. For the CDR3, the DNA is TGTGCCAGCACCACCGCCCTGCGGGTCCAAGAGACCCAGTACTTC. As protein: CASTTALRVQETQYF.

CDR3 loop: CASGLNTEAFF. The CDR3 DNA reads as TGTGCCAGCGGCCTTAACACTGAAGCTTTCTTT. The chain recombines TRBV12-3 or TRBV12-4 with TRBJ1-1, with no clear D. This CDR3 comprises 11 residues. V lost 8 bases and J 2 bases, leaving 6 bases between the germline ends.

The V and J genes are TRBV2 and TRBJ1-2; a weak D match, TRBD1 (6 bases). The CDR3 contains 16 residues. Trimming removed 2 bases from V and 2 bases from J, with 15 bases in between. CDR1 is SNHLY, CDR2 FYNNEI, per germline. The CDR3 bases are TGTGCCAGCAGTGAATGGGGGGACAACGCAAACTATGGCTACACCTTC. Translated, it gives CASSEWGDNANYGYTF.

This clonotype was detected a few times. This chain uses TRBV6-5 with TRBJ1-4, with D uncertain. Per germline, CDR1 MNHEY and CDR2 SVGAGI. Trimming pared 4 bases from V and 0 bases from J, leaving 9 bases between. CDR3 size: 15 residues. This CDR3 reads CASSSRQATNEKLFF. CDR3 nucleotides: TGTGCCAGCAGTTCCCGACAAGCAACTAATGAAAAACTGTTTTTT.

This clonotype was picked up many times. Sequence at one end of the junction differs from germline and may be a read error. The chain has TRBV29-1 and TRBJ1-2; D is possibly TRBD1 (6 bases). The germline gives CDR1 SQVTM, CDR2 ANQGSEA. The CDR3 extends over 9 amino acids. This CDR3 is CSVELQGVF. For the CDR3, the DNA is TGCAGCGTTGAACTACAGGGCGTCTTC.

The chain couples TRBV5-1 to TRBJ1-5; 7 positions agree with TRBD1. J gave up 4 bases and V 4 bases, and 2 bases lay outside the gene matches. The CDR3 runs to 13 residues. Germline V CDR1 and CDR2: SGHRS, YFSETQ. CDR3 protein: CASSLGQNQPQHF. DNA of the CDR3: TGCGCCAGCAGCCTGGGACAGAATCAGCCCCAGCATTTT. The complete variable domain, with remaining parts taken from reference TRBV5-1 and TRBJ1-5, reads KAGVTQTPRYLIKTRGQQVTLSCSPISGHRSVSWYQQTPGQGLQFLFEYFSETQRNKGNFPGRFSGRQFSNSRSEMNVSTLELGDSALYLCASSLGQNQPQHFGDGTRLSIL.

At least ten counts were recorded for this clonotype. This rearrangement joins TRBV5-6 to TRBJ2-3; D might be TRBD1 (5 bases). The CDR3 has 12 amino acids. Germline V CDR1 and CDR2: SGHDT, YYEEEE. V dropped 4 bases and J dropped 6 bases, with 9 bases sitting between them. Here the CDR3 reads CASSEQVDTQYF. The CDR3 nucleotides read TGTGCCAGCAGCGAACAGGTGGATACGCAGTATTTT.

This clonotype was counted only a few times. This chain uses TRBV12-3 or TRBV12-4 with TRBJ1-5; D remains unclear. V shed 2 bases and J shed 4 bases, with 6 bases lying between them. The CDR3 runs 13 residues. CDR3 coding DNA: TGTGCCAGCAGTTTAAATCTGAATCAGCCCCAGCATTTT. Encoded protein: CASSLNLNQPQHF.

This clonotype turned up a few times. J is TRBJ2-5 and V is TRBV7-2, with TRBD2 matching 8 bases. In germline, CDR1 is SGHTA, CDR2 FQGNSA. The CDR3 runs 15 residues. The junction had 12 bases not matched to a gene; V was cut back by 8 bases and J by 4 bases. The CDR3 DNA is TGTGCCAGCGTCAGGGTGCGGGGGGCCGGAGAGACCCAGTACTTC. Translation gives CASVRVRGAGETQYF.

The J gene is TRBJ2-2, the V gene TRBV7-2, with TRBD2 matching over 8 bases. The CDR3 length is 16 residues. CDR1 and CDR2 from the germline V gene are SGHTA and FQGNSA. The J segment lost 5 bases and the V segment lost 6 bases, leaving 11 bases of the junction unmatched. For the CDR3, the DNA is TGTGCCAGCAGGTCCCGGGGGGGCCTCTCAACCGGGGAGCTGTTTTTT. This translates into CASRSRGGLSTGELFF.

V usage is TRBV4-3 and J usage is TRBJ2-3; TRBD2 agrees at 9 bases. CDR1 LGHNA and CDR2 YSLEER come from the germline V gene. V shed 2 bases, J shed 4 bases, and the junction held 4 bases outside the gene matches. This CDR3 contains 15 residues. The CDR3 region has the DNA TGCGCCAGCAGCCAAAGCGGGGGGTTATCAGATACGCAGTATTTT. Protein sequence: CASSQSGGLSDTQYF.

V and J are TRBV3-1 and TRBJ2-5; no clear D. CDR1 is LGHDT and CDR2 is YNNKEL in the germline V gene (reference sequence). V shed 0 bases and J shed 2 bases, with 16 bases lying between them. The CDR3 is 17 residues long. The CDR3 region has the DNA TGTGCCAGCAGCCAAGATCAGGCACGGTATACTCAAGAGACCCAGTACTTC. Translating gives CASSQDQARYTQETQYF.

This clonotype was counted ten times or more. The CDR3 region is CASSSTSADTQYF. The CDR3 DNA follows: TGCGCCAGCAGCTCCACTAGCGCAGATACGCAGTATTTT. The rearrangement joins TRBV5-1 to TRBJ2-3; 7 nucleotides align to TRBD2. Looked up from germline, CDR1 is SGHRS and CDR2 is YFSETQ. CDR3 size: 13 residues. V trimming: 3 bases; J trimming: 4 bases; junction bases outside the gene matches: 2.

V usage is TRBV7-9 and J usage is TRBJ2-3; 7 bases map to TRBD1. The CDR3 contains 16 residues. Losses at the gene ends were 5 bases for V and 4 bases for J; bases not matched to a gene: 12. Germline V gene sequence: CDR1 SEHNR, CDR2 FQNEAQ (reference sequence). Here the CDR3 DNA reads TGTGCCAGCAGCCGAGATGGTTGGGGACAGCCAGATACGCAGTATTTT. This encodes CASSRDGWGQPDTQYF.

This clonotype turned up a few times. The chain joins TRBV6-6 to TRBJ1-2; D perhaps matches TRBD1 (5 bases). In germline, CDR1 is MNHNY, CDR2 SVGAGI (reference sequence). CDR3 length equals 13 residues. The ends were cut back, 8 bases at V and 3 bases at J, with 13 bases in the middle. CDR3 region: CASGEAGHYGYTF. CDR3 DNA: TGTGCCAGCGGGGAGGCGGGGCACTATGGCTACACCTTC.

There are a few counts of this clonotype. The CDR3 here is CASRTGQFLSPLHF. CDR3 nucleotides: TGTGCCAGCAGAACGGGACAGTTTCTTTCACCCCTCCACTTT. This chain joins TRBV7-2 and TRBJ1-6, with 7 positions matching TRBD1. V was clipped by 6 bases and J by 9 bases; unmatched bases: 8. CDR3 length: 14 amino acids. The germline V gene has CDR1 SGHTA and CDR2 FQGNSA.